The T cell receptor (beta chain) under discussion was sequenced for a study of siplizumab effects on memory and regulatory T cells. V lost 6 bases to trimming and J lost 7 bases, with 9 bases between them. Germline CDR1 reads PRHDT; CDR2 reads FYEKMQ (reference sequence). The CDR3 length is 11 residues. Profiling relied on immunoSEQ multiplex PCR, and the TCRdb table lists in-frame clones only, not all of them. The data hold roughly 56,000 clones, with 85% to 95% observed a single time. This clone is classed as medium-sized. The sequence came from a human donor in good health. Sequencing was done on a sample of CD8+ T cells sorted from blood. The rearrangement joins TRBV13 to TRBJ1-1; no firm D call. This CDR3 is CASRGNFEAFF. The CDR3 bases are TGTGCCAGCAGAGGAAACTTTGAAGCTTTCTTT.